This T cell receptor (beta chain) was identified during a study of blood T cell repertoires in COVID-19. Measured with immunoSEQ multiplex PCR; TCRdb has only the in-frame clones, and not every one. The table shows 150,000 to 200,000 clones, with about 86% occurring only once. Trimming stripped 5 bases from V and 2 bases from J, with 15 bases between. Germline loops: CDR1 LNHDA, CDR2 SQIVND (reference sequence). The CDR3 consists of 15 residues. The sample taken for sequencing was peripheral blood. This receptor was taken from a man aged 50-59 years with active or convalescent COVID-19. The V and J genes are TRBV19 and TRBJ1-2; D uncertain. The CDR3 protein is CASSPAMESNYGYTF. In nucleotides, the CDR3 is TGTGCCAGTAGTCCGGCGATGGAGAGCAACTATGGCTACACCTTC.